The text below deals with one TCR beta chain. Its antigen remains undetermined. Nothing much larger sits one base from this clone, and base qualities are not available. The CDR3 contains 15 residues, cysteine and phenylalanine counted. The read is trimmed to its CDR3 DNA, 45 bases read in frame from base 1. CDR1 and CDR2, per the germline V gene, are ENHRY and SYGVKD. Unmatched junction bases come to 8, with V trimmed by 6 bases and J by 4 bases. TCRbeta CDR3 regions were amplified from genomic DNA using the immunoSEQ Assay, a bias-controlled multiplex PCR. From the authors' description of their analysis: Within the assay, amplification of reference gene primers was used to estimate how many nucleated cells each sample contained. Sequence reads were collapsed and filtered to measure the absolute abundance of every unique TCRbeta CDR3 rearrangement. Productive Simpson clonality was computed per sample as the square root of Simpson's diversity index over productive rearrangements. TCRdb took this table from immuneACCESS and kept in-frame rearrangements with V and J called. Such tables lack part of the clones; where checked against another copy, unresolved V genes explain under half of the gap, and the rest is unexplained. That table supplies the V and J calls and clone size; D and trimming were determined from the DNA. A total of around 300,000 clones appear in this sample, around 86% of them only once. The ten largest account for approximately 2.4% of the sample.

This entry belongs to a study of blood T cell repertoires in COVID-19 (dated by TCRdb to the early 2020s). Study-level background: Collaborator samples came from the United States, Italy and Spain and covered acute and convalescent phases of COVID-19. The prospective study material was composed of cDNA or gDNA derived from T cells, B-cell-depleted T cells, or PBMCs. Subjects who had been exposed to COVID-19, were actively infected with it, or had recovered from it provided the deeply sampled blood TCRbeta repertoires that made up the dataset. The repertoires were released in a freely available public database meant as a resource for research on the immune response to SARS-CoV-2. Samples were obtained from the ongoing ImmuneRACE study (first 160 participants) and from about 1,300 subjects provided by 6 global collaborators. Sample metadata almost always included a de-identified subject ID, COVID-19 status, age in years and sex. Where HLA class I and class II types were available, the types were taken from metadata supplied by the sample provider, not from assay-based typing. The full study reports these points: The amount of clinical and demographic metadata varied by source and participant and was provided uncurated.

Participants in the prospective study were aged 18 to 89 years, lived in 20 to 25 United States geographic areas, and enrolled through a virtual design. In the prospective study, cohorts were assigned on the basis of participant-reported clinical history obtained from a screening survey and a study questionnaire. Recovered participants in ImmuneRACE Cohort 3 were defined as having two consecutive negative NP/OP PCR tests, clearance from a healthcare professional, or resolution of symptoms. Each participant in the prospective study had whole blood, serum and a nasopharyngeal or oropharyngeal swab collected by mobile phlebotomists. Participants in the prospective study had the option to provide additional blood draws and questionnaires over a 2-month period. Prospective study blood samples were shipped either frozen or at room temperature before DNA extraction.

The sequence came from a woman between 18 and 29 years old who had recovered from COVID-19. The chain is encoded by TRBV10-3 joined to TRBJ1-5; the junction holds 8 bases that match TRBD1. The sequencing sample was made of PBMCs or T cells enriched from blood (not recorded which). The DNA reads as follows: TGTGCCATCAGCCCCGGGACAGGCGGTAATCAGCCCCAGCATTTT. This gives the protein CAISPGTGGNQPQHF.